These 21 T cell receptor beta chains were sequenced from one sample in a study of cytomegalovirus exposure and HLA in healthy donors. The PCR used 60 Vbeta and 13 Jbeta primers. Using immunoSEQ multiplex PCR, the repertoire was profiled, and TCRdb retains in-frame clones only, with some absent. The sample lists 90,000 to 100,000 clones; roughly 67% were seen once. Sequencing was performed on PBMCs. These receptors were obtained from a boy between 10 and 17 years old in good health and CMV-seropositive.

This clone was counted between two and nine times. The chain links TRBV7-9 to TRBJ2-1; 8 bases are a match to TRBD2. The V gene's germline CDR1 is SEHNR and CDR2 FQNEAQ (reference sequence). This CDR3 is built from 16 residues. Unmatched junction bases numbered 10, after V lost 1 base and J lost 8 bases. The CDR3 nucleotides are TGTGCCAGCAGCTTAGGCGTAGCGGGGACTTTGGATGAGCAGTTCTTC. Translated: CASSLGVAGTLDEQFF.

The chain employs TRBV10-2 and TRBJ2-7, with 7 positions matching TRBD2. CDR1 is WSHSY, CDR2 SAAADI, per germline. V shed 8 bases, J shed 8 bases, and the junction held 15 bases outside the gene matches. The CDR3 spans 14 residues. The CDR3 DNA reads TGCGCCAGCGGTCCGGGAGCGGGGTCCCAGAAGCAGTACTTC. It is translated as CASGPGAGSQKQYF.

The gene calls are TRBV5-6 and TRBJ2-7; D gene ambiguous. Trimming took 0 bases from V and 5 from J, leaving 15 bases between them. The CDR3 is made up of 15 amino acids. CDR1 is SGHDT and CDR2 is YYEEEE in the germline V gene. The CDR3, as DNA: TGTGCCAGCAGCTTGGGGTTAACCCTTGACAACGAGCAGTACTTC. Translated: CASSLGLTLDNEQYF.

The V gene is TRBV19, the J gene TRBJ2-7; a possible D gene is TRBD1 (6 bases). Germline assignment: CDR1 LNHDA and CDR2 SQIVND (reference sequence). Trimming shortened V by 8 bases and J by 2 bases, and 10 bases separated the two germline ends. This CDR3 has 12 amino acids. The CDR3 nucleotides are TGTGCCAGTGGGGACAAGACCTACGAGCAGTACTTC. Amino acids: CASGDKTYEQYF.

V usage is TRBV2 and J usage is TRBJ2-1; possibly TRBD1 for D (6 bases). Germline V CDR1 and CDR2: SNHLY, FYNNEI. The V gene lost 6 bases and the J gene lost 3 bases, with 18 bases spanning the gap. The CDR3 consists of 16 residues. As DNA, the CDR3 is TGTGCCAGCAGGCTGACCGGGACACCGGACTACAATGAGCAGTTCTTC. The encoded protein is CASRLTGTPDYNEQFF.

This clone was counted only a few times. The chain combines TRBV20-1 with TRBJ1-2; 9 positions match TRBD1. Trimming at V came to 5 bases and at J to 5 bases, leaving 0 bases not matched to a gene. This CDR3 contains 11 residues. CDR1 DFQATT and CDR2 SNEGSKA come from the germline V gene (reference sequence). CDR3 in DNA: TGCAGTGCTGGGACAGGGTATGGCTACACCTTC. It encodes CSAGTGYGYTF.

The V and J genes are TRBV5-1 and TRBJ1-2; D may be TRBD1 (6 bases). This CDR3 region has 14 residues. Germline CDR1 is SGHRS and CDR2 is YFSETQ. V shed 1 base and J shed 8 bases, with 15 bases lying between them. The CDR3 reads CASSLLVVGQGYTF. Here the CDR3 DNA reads TGCGCCAGCAGCTTGCTAGTTGTTGGACAGGGCTACACCTTC.

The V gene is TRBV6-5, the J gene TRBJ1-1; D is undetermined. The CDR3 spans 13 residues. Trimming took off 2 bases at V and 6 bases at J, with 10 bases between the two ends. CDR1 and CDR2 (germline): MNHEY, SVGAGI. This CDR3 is CASSYVWAAEAFF. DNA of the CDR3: TGTGCCAGCAGTTACGTGTGGGCAGCTGAAGCTTTCTTT.

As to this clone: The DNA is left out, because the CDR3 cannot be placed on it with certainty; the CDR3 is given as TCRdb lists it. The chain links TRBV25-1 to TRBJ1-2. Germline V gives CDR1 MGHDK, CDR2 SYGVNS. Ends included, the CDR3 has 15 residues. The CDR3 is CASSEFGTGTRGYPF.

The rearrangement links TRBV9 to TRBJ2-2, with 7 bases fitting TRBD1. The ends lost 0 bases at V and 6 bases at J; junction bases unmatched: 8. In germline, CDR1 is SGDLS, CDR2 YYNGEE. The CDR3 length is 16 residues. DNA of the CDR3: TGTGCCAGCAGCGTAGTCGACAGGGCTTTTCCCGGGGAGCTGTTTTTT. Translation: CASSVVDRAFPGELFF.

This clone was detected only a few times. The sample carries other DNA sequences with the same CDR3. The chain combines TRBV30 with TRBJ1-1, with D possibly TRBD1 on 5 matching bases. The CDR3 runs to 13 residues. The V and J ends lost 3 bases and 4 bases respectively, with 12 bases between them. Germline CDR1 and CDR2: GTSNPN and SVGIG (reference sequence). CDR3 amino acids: CAWSPGGGTEAFF. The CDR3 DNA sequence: TGTGCCTGGAGCCCCGGCGGGGGCACTGAAGCTTTCTTT.

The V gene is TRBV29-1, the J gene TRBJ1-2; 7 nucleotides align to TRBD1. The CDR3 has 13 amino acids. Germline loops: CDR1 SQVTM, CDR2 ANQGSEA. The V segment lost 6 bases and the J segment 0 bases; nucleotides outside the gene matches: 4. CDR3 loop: CSVGTETNYGYTF. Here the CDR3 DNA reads TGCAGCGTGGGGACAGAAACTAACTATGGCTACACCTTC.

Here the CDR3 reads CASSKPGQGIDYGYTF. As DNA, the CDR3 is TGTGCCAGCTCCAAACCGGGACAGGGGATCGACTATGGCTACACCTTC. V is TRBV18 and J is TRBJ1-2, with 10 bases fitting TRBD1. The length of the CDR3 is 16 residues. Germline V gene lookup returns CDR1 KGHSH and CDR2 LQKENI. The ends lost 6 bases at V and 3 bases at J; junction bases unmatched: 10.

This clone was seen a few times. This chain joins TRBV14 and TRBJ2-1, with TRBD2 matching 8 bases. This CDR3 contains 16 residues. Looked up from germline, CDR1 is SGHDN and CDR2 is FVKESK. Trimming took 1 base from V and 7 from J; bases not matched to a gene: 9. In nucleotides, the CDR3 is TGTGCCAGCAGCCAAGGGGGGGCGGGAGGTTCAAATGAGCAGTTCTTC. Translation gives CASSQGGAGGSNEQFF.

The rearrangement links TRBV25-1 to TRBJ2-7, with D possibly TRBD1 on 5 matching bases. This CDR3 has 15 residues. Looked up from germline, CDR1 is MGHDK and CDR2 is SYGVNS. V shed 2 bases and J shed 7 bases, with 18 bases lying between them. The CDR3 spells CASSEMGRVRQEQYF. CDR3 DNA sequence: TGTGCCAGCAGTGAAATGGGCAGGGTAAGGCAAGAGCAGTACTTC.

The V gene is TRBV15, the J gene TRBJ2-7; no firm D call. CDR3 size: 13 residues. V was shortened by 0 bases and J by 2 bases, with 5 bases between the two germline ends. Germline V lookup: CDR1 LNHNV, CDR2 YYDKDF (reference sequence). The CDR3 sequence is CATSRDPTYEQYF. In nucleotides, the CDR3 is TGTGCCACCAGCAGAGATCCCACCTACGAGCAGTACTTC.

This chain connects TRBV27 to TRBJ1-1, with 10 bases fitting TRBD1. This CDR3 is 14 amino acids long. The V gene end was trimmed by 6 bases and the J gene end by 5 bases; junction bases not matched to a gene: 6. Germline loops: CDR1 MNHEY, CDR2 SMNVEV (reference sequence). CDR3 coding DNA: TGTGCCAGCAGGAAGACAGGGGGCATGACTGAAGCTTTCTTT. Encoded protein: CASRKTGGMTEAFF.

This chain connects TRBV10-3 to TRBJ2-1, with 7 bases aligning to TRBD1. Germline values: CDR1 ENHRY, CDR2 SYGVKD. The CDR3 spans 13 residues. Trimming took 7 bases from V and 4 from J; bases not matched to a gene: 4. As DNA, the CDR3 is TGTGCCATCACTCCGACAGGGTACAATGAGCAGTTCTTC. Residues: CAITPTGYNEQFF.

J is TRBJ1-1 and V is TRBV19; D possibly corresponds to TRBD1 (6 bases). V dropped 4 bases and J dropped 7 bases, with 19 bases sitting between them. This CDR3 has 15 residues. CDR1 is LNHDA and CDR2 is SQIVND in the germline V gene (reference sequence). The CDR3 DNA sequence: TGTGCCAGTAGTACTTCGACCCAGGGGATGGTTGAAGCTTTCTTT. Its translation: CASSTSTQGMVEAFF.

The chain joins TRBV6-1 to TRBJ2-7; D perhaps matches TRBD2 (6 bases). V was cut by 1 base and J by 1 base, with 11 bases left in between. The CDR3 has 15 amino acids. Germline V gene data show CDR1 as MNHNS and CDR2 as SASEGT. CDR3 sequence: CASSEGSGGSYEQYF. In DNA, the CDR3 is TGTGCCAGCAGTGAAGGAAGTGGGGGGTCCTACGAGCAGTACTTC.

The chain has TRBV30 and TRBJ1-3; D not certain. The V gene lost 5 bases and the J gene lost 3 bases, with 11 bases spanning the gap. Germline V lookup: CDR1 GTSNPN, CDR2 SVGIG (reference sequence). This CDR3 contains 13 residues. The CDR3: CAWAGEIGNTIYF. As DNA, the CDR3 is TGTGCCTGGGCCGGGGAAATTGGAAACACCATATATTTT.